Here is one T cell receptor (beta chain) with its context. Just one base apart from a much larger clone, this may be a read error. This entry belongs to a study of blood T cells in healthy people across ages. For the second PCR, which ran for 7 to 11 cycles, a sample-barcoded 5' primer and a J-beta primer mix were used. Using its own MiXCR run on the 5' RACE reads, TCRdb lists one record per CDR3 protein. The sample lists approximately 2,000,000 distinct CDR3 sequences; approximately 40% were seen once. Germline values: CDR1 DFQATT, CDR2 SNEGSKA (reference sequence). The CDR3 is 15 amino acids. The chain joins TRBV20-1 to TRBJ2-5, with 8 bases that match TRBD2. The last part of the DNA fits TRBJ2-7 better; the J call may be wrong. Sequenced material: blood. The receptor was derived from a human donor in good health. The CDR3 DNA sequence: TGCAGTGCTAGAGAGGGAGACGGGGGGGGATACGAGCAGTACTTC. Encoded protein: CSAREGDGGGYEQYF.